The 5 T cell receptor beta chains in this list originate from one sample, sequenced in a study of blood T cell repertoires in COVID-19. Clones were sequenced by immunoSEQ multiplex PCR, and TCRdb holds only the in-frame ones, with some missing. The table lists 150,000 to 200,000 clones, roughly 81% of them singletons. Sequencing was carried out using peripheral blood. Every receptor here comes from a man aged 40-55 years with acute or convalescent COVID-19.

This rearrangement joins TRBV11-2 to TRBJ2-5; D unresolved. Between the trimmed V and J ends, which lost 1 base and 5 bases, there was a span of 14 bases. This CDR3 has 15 residues. Germline assignment: CDR1 SGHAT and CDR2 FQNNGV. The CDR3 region is CASSLVDPGFETQYF. CDR3 sequence (DNA): TGTGCCAGCAGCTTAGTCGATCCGGGTTTTGAGACCCAGTACTTC.

V usage is TRBV4-2 and J usage is TRBJ1-5; D may be TRBD1 (5 bases). Trimming pared 0 bases from V and 7 bases from J, leaving 7 bases between. The CDR3 totals 13 residues. Per germline, CDR1 LGHNA and CDR2 YNFKEQ. CDR3 DNA sequence: TGTGCCAGCAGCCAAGACAAGGGGCAGCCCCAGCATTTT. Translation: CASSQDKGQPQHF.

This clone turned up a few times. The CDR3, as DNA: TGCGCCAGCAGCTTTAATACAGGGTCCTACAATGAGCAGTTCTTC. Residues: CASSFNTGSYNEQFF. V is TRBV5-1 and J is TRBJ2-1, with a tentative D call TRBD1 (6 bases). Germline lookup yields CDR1 SGHRS and CDR2 YFSETQ. The CDR3 loop spans 15 amino acids. V was trimmed by 2 bases and J by 1 base, leaving 10 bases between them. The full variable domain, rest sourced from reference TRBV5-1 and TRBJ2-1, is KAGVTQTPRYLIKTRGQQVTLSCSPISGHRSVSWYQQTPGQGLQFLFEYFSETQRNKGNFPGRFSGRQFSNSRSEMNVSTLELGDSALYLCASSFNTGSYNEQFFGPGTRLTVL.

The CDR3 nucleotides are TGTGCCAGCACCCGGGACAACTTGAACACTGAAGCTTTCTTT. This codes for CASTRDNLNTEAFF. V gene TRBV6-5 combines with J gene TRBJ1-1, with a tentative D call TRBD1 (6 bases). The germline V gene has CDR1 MNHEY and CDR2 SVGAGI. Trimming took 7 bases from V and 0 from J, leaving 12 bases between them. The CDR3 contains 14 residues.

The chain uses TRBV11-2 and TRBJ2-2; 8 bases map to TRBD1. The CDR3 sequence is 16 residues long. The germline gives CDR1 SGHAT, CDR2 FQNNGV. Germline trimming cut 3 bases from V and 7 bases from J; bases unmatched to any gene: 10. CDR3 protein: CASSFAGTGRVGELFF. The CDR3 DNA sequence: TGTGCCAGCAGCTTCGCCGGGACAGGCCGAGTCGGGGAGCTGTTTTTT.